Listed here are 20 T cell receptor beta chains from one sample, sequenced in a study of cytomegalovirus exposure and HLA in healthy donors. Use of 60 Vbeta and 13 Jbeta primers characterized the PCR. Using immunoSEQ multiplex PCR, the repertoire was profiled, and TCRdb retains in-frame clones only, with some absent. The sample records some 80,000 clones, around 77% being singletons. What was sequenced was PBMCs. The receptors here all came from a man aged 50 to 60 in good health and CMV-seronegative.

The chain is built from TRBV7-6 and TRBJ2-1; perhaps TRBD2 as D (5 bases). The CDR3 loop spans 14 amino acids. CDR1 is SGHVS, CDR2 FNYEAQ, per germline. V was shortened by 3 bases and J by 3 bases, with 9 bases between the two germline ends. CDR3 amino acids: CASSLSRDYNEQFF. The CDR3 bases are TGTGCCAGCAGCTTGAGTCGGGACTACAATGAGCAGTTCTTC. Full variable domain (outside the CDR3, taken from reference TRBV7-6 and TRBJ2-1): GAGVSQSPRYKVTKRGQDVALRCDPISGHVSLYWYRQALGQGPEFLTYFNYEAQQDKSGLPNDRFSAERPEGSISTLTIQRTEQRDSAMYRCASSLSRDYNEQFFGPGTRLTVL.

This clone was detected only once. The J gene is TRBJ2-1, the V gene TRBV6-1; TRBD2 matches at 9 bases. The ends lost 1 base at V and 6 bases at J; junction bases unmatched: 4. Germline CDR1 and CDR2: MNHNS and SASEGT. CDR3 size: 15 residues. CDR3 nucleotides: TGTGCCAGCAGTGAAGGGGTAGCGGGGGTCAATGAGCAGTTCTTC. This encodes CASSEGVAGVNEQFF.

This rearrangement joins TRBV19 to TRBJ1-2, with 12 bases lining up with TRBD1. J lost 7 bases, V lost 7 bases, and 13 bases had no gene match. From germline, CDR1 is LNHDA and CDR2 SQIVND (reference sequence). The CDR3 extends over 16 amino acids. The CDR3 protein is CASTAAGQGARAGYTF. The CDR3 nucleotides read TGTGCCAGTACCGCTGCGGGACAGGGGGCGAGGGCTGGCTACACCTTC.

The CDR3 is CASSPPLGLDTQYF. In DNA, the CDR3 is TGTGCCAGCAGCCCCCCCCTGGGGCTGGATACGCAGTATTTT. The V call is TRBV6-5, the J call TRBJ2-3, with D possibly matching TRBD1 (5 bases). V lost 6 bases, J lost 6 bases, and 16 bases lay in between. The CDR3 totals 14 residues. The germline CDR1 and CDR2 sequences are MNHEY and SVGAGI.

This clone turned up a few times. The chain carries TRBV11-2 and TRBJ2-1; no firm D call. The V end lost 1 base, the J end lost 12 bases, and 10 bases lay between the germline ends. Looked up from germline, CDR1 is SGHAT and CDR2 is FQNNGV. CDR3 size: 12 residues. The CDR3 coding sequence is TGTGCCAGCAGCTTAGGCGGCCCTGGGCAGTTCTTC. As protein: CASSLGGPGQFF.

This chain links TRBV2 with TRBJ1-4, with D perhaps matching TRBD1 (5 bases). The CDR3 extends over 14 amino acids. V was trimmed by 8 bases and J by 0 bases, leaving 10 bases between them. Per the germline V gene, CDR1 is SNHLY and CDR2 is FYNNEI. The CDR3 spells CASGRQSTNEKLFF. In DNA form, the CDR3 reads TGTGCCAGCGGCCGACAGTCAACTAATGAAAAACTGTTTTTT.

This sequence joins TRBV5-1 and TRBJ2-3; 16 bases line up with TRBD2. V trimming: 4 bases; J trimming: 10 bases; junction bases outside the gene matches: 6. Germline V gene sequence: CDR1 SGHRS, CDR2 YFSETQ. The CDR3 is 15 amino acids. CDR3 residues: CASSTGTSGGAAQYF. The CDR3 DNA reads TGCGCCAGCAGCACCGGGACTAGCGGGGGGGCAGCGCAGTATTTT.

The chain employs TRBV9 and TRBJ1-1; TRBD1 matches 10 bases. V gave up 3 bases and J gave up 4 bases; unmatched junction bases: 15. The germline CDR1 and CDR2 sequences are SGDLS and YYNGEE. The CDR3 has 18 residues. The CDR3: CASSAGQGVATRGTEAFF. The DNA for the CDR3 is TGTGCCAGCAGCGCAGGACAGGGGGTCGCCACGAGGGGCACTGAAGCTTTCTTT.

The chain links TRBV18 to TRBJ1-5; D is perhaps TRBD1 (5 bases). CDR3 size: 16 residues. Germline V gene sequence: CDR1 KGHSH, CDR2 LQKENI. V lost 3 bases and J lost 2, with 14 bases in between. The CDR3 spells CASSPSGGGGNQPQHF. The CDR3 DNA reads TGTGCCAGCTCACCCAGTGGGGGAGGAGGCAATCAGCCCCAGCATTTT. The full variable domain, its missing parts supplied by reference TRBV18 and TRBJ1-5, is NAGVMQNPRHLVRRRGQEARLRCSPMKGHSHVYWYRQLPEEGLKFMVYLQKENIIDESGMPKERFSAEFPKEGPSILRIQQVVRGDSAAYFCASSPSGGGGNQPQHFGDGTRLSIL.

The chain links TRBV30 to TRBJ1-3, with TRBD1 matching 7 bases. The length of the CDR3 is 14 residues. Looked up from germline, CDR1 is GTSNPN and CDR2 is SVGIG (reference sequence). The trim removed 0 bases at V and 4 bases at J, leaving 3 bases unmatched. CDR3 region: CAWSVTGVGNTIYF. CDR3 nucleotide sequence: TGTGCCTGGAGTGTAACAGGGGTCGGAAACACCATATATTTT.

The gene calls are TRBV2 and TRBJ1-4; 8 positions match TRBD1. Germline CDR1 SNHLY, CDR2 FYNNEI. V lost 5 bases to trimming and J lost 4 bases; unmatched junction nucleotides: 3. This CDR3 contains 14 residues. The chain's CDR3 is CASSRQGINEKLFF. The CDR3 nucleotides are TGTGCCAGCAGTCGACAGGGGATTAATGAAAAACTGTTTTTT.

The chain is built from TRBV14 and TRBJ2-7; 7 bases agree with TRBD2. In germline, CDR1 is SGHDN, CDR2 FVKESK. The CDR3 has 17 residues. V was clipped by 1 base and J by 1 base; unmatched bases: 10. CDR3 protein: CASSQAPGRGYSYEQYF. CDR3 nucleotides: TGTGCCAGCAGCCAAGCTCCTGGGAGGGGATATTCCTACGAGCAGTACTTC.

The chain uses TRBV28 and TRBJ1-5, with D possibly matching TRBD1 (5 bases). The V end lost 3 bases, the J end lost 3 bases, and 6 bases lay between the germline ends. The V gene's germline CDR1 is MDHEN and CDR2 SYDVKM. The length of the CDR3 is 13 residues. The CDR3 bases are TGTGCCAGCAGTTTGGACAACAATCAGCCCCAGCATTTT. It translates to CASSLDNNQPQHF.

The CDR3 DNA reads TGTGCCAGCAGCTTAGGGTCCTGGGGCCAGCCCCAGCATTTT. Protein: CASSLGSWGQPQHF. The rearrangement uses TRBV7-9 and TRBJ1-5; perhaps TRBD1 as D (5 bases). The V gene's germline CDR1 is SEHNR and CDR2 FQNEAQ (reference sequence). The V gene lost 1 base and the J gene lost 7 bases, with 11 bases spanning the gap. This CDR3 comprises 14 residues.

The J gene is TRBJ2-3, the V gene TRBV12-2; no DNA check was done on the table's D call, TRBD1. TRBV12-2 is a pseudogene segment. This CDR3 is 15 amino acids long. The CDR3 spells CASRLEQGTTDTQYF. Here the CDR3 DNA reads TGTGCAAGTCGCTTAGAACAGGGAACCACAGATACGCAGTATTTT.

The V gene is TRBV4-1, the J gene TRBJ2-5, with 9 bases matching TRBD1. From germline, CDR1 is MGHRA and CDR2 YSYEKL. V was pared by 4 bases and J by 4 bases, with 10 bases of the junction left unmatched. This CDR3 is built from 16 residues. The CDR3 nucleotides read TGCGCCAGCAGCCGAAATTCCGGGACAGGGCCAGAGACCCAGTACTTC. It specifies CASSRNSGTGPETQYF.

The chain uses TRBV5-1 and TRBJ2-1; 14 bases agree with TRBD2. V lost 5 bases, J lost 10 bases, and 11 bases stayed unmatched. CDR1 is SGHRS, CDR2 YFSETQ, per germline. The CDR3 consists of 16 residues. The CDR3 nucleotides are TGCGCCAGCAGGACTGGACTAGCGGGGGGACGGGGAGAGCAGTTCTTC. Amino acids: CASRTGLAGGRGEQFF.

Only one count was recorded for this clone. The CDR3 here is CAITGQGARSPYEQYF. The CDR3 region has the DNA TGTGCCATCACGGGACAGGGGGCTCGTTCCCCCTACGAGCAGTACTTC. This chain connects TRBV28 to TRBJ2-7, with 12 positions matching TRBD1. There are 16 residues in the CDR3. CDR1 is MDHEN, CDR2 SYDVKM, per germline. J was trimmed by 2 bases and V by 10 bases; bases with no gene match: 12. The whole variable domain, filled in from reference TRBV28 and TRBJ2-7, reads DVKVTQSSRYLVKRTGEKVFLECVQDMDHENMFWYRQDPGLGLRLIYFSYDVKMKEKGDIPEGYSVSREKKERFSLILESASTNQTSMYLCAITGQGARSPYEQYFGPGTRLTVT.

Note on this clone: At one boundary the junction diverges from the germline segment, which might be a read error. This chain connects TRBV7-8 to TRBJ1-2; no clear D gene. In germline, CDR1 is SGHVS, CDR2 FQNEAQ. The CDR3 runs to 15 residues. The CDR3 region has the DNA TGTGCCAGCAGCCTAGCCCCTCTAGAAATCTATGGCTACACCTTC. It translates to CASSLAPLEIYGYTF.

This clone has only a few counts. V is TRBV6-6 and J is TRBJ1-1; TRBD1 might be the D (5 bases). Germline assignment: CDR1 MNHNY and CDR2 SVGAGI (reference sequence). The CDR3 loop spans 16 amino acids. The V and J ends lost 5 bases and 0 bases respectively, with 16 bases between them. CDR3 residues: CASSTNRGGMNTEAFF. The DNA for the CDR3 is TGTGCCAGCAGTACAAATCGGGGGGGAATGAACACTGAAGCTTTCTTT.